This entry lists 27 T cell receptor beta chains sequenced from one sample in a study of regulatory T cells in long-lasting Graves disease. In building TCR beta libraries, iRepertoire HTBI primers were used together with Arm-PCR of CDR3 regions. MiXCR, applied by TCRdb to the multiplex PCR reads, yields one record per CDR3 protein. The sample holds hundreds of thousands of distinct CDR3 sequences, less than 25% seen once. The time point here: persistent/refractory GD, antithyroid drugs over 5 years with positive TRAb. Making the TCR library involved RNA that had been extracted from PBMCs. Sequenced material: peripheral blood mononuclear cells (PBMCs), taken when the disease was refractory, from a patient treated with antithyroid drugs. The receptors stem from a female donor with Graves disease.

This clonotype was counted many times. This sequence joins TRBV28 and TRBJ1-1, with no clear D. V gave up 6 bases and J gave up 1 base, with 12 bases separating them. This CDR3 region has 14 residues. Germline V CDR1 and CDR2: MDHEN, SYDVKM. The CDR3 DNA is TGTGCCAGCAGCGTCACCGCTACGAACACTGAAGCTTTCTTT. It translates to CASSVTATNTEAFF.

The V call is TRBV28, the J call TRBJ2-3; D is unclear. V lost 6 bases to trimming and J lost 6 bases, with 16 bases between them. CDR1 MDHEN and CDR2 SYDVKM come from the germline V gene. The CDR3 is 14 amino acids. The CDR3 DNA is TGTGCCAGCAGGTCACCCCGAGTGGGGGATACGCAGTATTTT. It yields the protein CASRSPRVGDTQYF.

This chain joins TRBV4-3 and TRBJ1-4; 7 bases agree with TRBD1. V dropped 1 base and J dropped 4; count of bases not matched to a gene: 3. Per germline, CDR1 LGHNA and CDR2 YSLEER. The CDR3 runs to 15 residues. The CDR3 DNA is TGCGCCAGCAGCCAAGTGCAGGGGGGTAATGAAAAACTGTTTTTT. Protein: CASSQVQGGNEKLFF.

In this sample, this clonotype turned up many times. The rearrangement links TRBV5-1 to TRBJ1-6, with D possibly matching TRBD1 (6 bases). Trimming removed 1 base at V and 7 bases at J, with 9 bases between. The CDR3 runs 14 residues. In germline, CDR1 is SGHRS, CDR2 YFSETQ. In DNA, the CDR3 is TGCGCCAGCAGCTTGCCCACAGGGAATTCACCCCTCCACTTT. This gives the protein CASSLPTGNSPLHF.

This clonotype occurred many times. The chain uses TRBV9 and TRBJ2-2; D might be TRBD2 (5 bases). This CDR3 has 15 amino acids. The V end lost 0 bases, the J end lost 0 bases, and 6 bases lay between the germline ends. The germline V gene has CDR1 SGDLS and CDR2 YYNGEE. The CDR3 loop reads CASSVAGANTGELFF. The CDR3, as DNA: TGTGCCAGCAGCGTAGCCGGGGCGAACACCGGGGAGCTGTTTTTT.

This clonotype showed up many times. The CDR3 coding sequence is TGTGCCAGCAGCTCGCCGGGACTAGCGGGAGTAGAGCAGTACTTC. Translating it yields CASSSPGLAGVEQYF. The chain combines TRBV11-3 with TRBJ2-7; 14 bases fit TRBD2. V gave up 4 bases and J gave up 7 bases; unmatched junction bases: 6. Germline V CDR1 and CDR2: SGHNT, YENEEA. CDR3 length: 15 residues.

This clonotype appeared many times. The chain carries TRBV6-5 and TRBJ2-5; 14 bases match TRBD2. The ends lost 1 base at V and 0 bases at J; junction bases unmatched: 1. The CDR3 sequence is 17 residues long. The germline gives CDR1 MNHEY, CDR2 SVGAGI. The CDR3 is CASSYWGLAGDQETQYF. Written as DNA, the CDR3 is TGTGCCAGCAGTTACTGGGGACTAGCGGGGGACCAAGAGACCCAGTACTTC.

The rearrangement uses TRBV27 and TRBJ2-3; 13 bases agree with TRBD2. The V segment lost 6 bases and the J segment 2 bases; nucleotides outside the gene matches: 5. This CDR3 comprises 16 residues. Germline CDR1 MNHEY, CDR2 SMNVEV (reference sequence). The CDR3: CASRPGLAGVTDTQYF. CDR3 in DNA: TGTGCCAGCAGACCCGGACTAGCGGGGGTCACAGATACGCAGTATTTT.

This clonotype occurred a few times. The rearrangement links TRBV7-2 to TRBJ1-2; no definite D call. Germline-derived CDR1 and CDR2 are SGHTA and FQGNSA. The CDR3 consists of 12 residues. The V end lost 2 bases, the J end lost 8 bases, and 9 bases lay between the germline ends. In nucleotides, the CDR3 is TGTGCCAGCAGCTTATCCAGGTCCGGCTACACCTTC. Translating it yields CASSLSRSGYTF.

This clonotype turned up a few times. The chain carries TRBV14 and TRBJ1-1; D uncertain. The germline V and J ends were trimmed by 0 bases and 5 bases, with 10 bases remaining between them. Per germline, CDR1 SGHDN and CDR2 FVKESK. CDR3 length equals 14 residues. The DNA of the CDR3 is TGTGCCAGCAGCCAAGATTTTCGTCCGACTGAAGCTTTCTTT. Translating it yields CASSQDFRPTEAFF. The full variable domain, rest sourced from reference TRBV14 and TRBJ1-1, is EAGVTQFPSHSVIEKGQTVTLRCDPISGHDNLYWYRRVMGKEIKFLLHFVKESKQDESGMPNNRFLAERTGGTYSTLKVQPAELEDSGVYFCASSQDFRPTEAFFGQGTRLTVV.

The chain links TRBV30 to TRBJ1-6; 8 bases line up with TRBD1. Germline CDR1 is GTSNPN and CDR2 is SVGIG (reference sequence). This CDR3 spans 13 amino acids. The CDR3 sequence: CATQGAGDSPLHF. The CDR3 DNA follows: TGTGCTACTCAGGGGGCTGGTGATTCACCCCTCCACTTT. The full variable domain, with the rest looked up from reference TRBV30 and TRBJ1-6, is SQTIHQWPATLVQPVGSPLSLECTVEGTSNPNLYWYRQAAGRGLQLLFYSVGIGQISSEVPQNLSASRPQDRQFILSSKKLLLSDSGFYLCATQGAGDSPLHFGNGTRLTVT.

This clonotype came up many times. The CDR3: CASSGGWDYGYTF. DNA for the CDR3: TGTGCCAGCTCTGGGGGATGGGACTATGGCTACACCTTC. V usage is TRBV28 and J usage is TRBJ1-2, with D perhaps matching TRBD1 (5 bases). Germline loops: CDR1 MDHEN, CDR2 SYDVKM. This CDR3 has 13 residues. V lost 8 bases to trimming and J lost 3 bases, with 13 bases between them.

The V and J genes are TRBV29-1 and TRBJ2-7, with D possibly matching TRBD1 (5 bases). This CDR3 region has 14 residues. Trimming took 4 bases from V and 6 from J, leaving 19 bases between them. Germline V lookup: CDR1 SQVTM, CDR2 ANQGSEA. This chain's CDR3 is CSVVKARGLSEQYF. CDR3 nucleotides: TGCAGCGTTGTTAAGGCAAGGGGTTTAAGCGAGCAGTACTTC.

This clonotype came up a few times. J is TRBJ2-2 and V is TRBV7-3; TRBD1 agrees at 10 bases. After removal of 5 bases from V and 6 bases from J, the junction contained 6 bases not matched to a gene. The CDR3 length is 15 residues. Germline CDR1 and CDR2: SGHTA and FQGTGA. The CDR3 is CASSPGTGDAGELFF. CDR3 nucleotide sequence: TGTGCCAGCAGCCCCGGGACAGGGGATGCCGGGGAGCTGTTTTTT.

The table lists this clonotype with a few counts. V usage is TRBV4-1 and J usage is TRBJ2-7; perhaps TRBD2 as D (7 bases). V was trimmed by 4 bases and J by 3 bases, leaving 16 bases between them. Germline V lookup: CDR1 MGHRA, CDR2 YSYEKL. The CDR3 has 15 residues. The CDR3 region is CASSPGGGGHYEQYF. The CDR3 DNA is TGCGCCAGCAGCCCGGGGGGTGGGGGACACTACGAGCAGTACTTC.

This clonotype was recorded at least ten times. The V gene is TRBV5-1, the J gene TRBJ1-4; D perhaps matches TRBD1 (5 bases). CDR1 and CDR2 from the germline V gene are SGHRS and YFSETQ. CDR3 length equals 12 residues. Trimming removed 4 bases from V and 10 bases from J, with 11 bases in between. CDR3 loop: CASSNDRGKLFF. The CDR3 DNA follows: TGCGCCAGCAGCAACGACAGAGGAAAACTGTTTTTT. Filled out from reference TRBV5-1 and TRBJ1-4, the complete variable domain reads KAGVTQTPRYLIKTRGQQVTLSCSPISGHRSVSWYQQTPGQGLQFLFEYFSETQRNKGNFPGRFSGRQFSNSRSEMNVSTLELGDSALYLCASSNDRGKLFFGSGTQLSVL.

This clonotype was seen many times. J is TRBJ1-2 and V is TRBV7-2; D is possibly TRBD1 (5 bases). V lost 4 bases to trimming and J lost 6 bases, with 9 bases between them. The CDR3 runs to 12 residues. Per the germline V gene, CDR1 is SGHTA and CDR2 is FQGNSA. In DNA, the CDR3 is TGTGCCAGCAGCTCAGTGGGACATGGCTACACCTTC. This gives the protein CASSSVGHGYTF.

The V call is TRBV25-1, the J call TRBJ1-3; maybe TRBD1 (5 bases). Germline lookup yields CDR1 MGHDK and CDR2 SYGVNS. The V gene lost 1 base and the J gene lost 0 bases, with 16 bases spanning the gap. The CDR3 has 18 residues. The CDR3, as DNA: TGTGCCAGCAGTGAATTAGGGGACTTCCCGGACTCTGGAAACACCATATATTTT. This gives the protein CASSELGDFPDSGNTIYF.

This clonotype was detected many times. The chain employs TRBV7-2 and TRBJ1-6; D uncertain. The CDR3 extends over 13 amino acids. V lost 4 bases and J 5 bases, leaving 6 bases between the germline ends. Germline CDR1 and CDR2: SGHTA and FQGNSA. The DNA for the CDR3 is TGTGCCAGCAGCTCCTTAAATAATTCACCCCTCCACTTT. This translates into CASSSLNNSPLHF. Full variable domain (outside the CDR3, taken from reference TRBV7-2 and TRBJ1-6): GAGVSQSPSNKVTEKGKDVELRCDPISGHTALYWYRQSLGQGLEFLIYFQGNSAPDKSGLPSDRFSAERTGGSVSTLTIQRTQQEDSAVYLCASSSLNNSPLHFGNGTRLTVT.

This clonotype was observed a few times. J is TRBJ1-2 and V is TRBV5-6; perhaps TRBD1 as D (5 bases). From germline, CDR1 is SGHDT and CDR2 YYEEEE. V lost 4 bases, J lost 4 bases, and 11 bases lay in between. The CDR3 is made up of 13 amino acids. For the CDR3, the DNA is TGTGCCAGCAGCCTCCGGGACCTCTATGGCTACACCTTC. Translating it yields CASSLRDLYGYTF.

This clonotype has a count of ten or more. This chain links TRBV24-1 with TRBJ1-2, with 7 bases identical to TRBD1. J lost 2 bases, V lost 6 bases, and 2 bases had no gene match. Per germline, CDR1 KGHDR and CDR2 SFDVKD. The CDR3 extends over 13 amino acids. CDR3 sequence (DNA): TGTGCCACCAGTCCGGGACAGAACTATGGCTACACCTTC. Protein sequence: CATSPGQNYGYTF.

Turning to this clonotype: Given a far larger clone just one base away, this is likely a sequencing read error. The rearrangement links TRBV6-2 or TRBV6-3 to TRBJ2-7, with 8 bases fitting TRBD2. This CDR3 contains 14 residues. From germline, CDR1 is MNHEY and CDR2 SVGEGT. The CDR3 spells CASSSGGGSHEQYF. The CDR3 nucleotides are TGTGCCAGCAGTTCGGGGGGGGGCTCCCACGAGCAGTACTTC.

This clonotype showed up just a few times. The chain employs TRBV6-2 or TRBV6-3 and TRBJ2-7; tentatively, D is TRBD1 (6 bases). There are 13 residues in the CDR3. Between the trimmed V and J ends, which lost 0 bases and 7 bases, there was a span of 10 bases. Germline V gene data show CDR1 as MNHEY and CDR2 as SVGEGT. The CDR3 nucleotides read TGTGCCAGCAGTTACTCCCAGGGGAAGGAGCAGTACTTC. As protein: CASSYSQGKEQYF.

This clonotype occurred many times. J is TRBJ1-2 and V is TRBV28, with TRBD1 as a possible D gene (5 bases). Germline V CDR1 and CDR2: MDHEN, SYDVKM. The V end was cut by 6 bases, the J end by 8 bases, with 22 bases between. The CDR3 has 15 residues. Here the CDR3 reads CASSSPLGKGIGYTF. The CDR3 bases are TGTGCCAGCAGCTCACCCCTGGGAAAGGGGATAGGCTACACCTTC.

V and J are TRBV15 and TRBJ1-4; no reliable D call. V lost 0 bases to trimming and J lost 8 bases, with 13 bases between them. CDR1 and CDR2 (germline): LNHNV, YYDKDF (reference sequence). The CDR3 loop spans 15 amino acids. The CDR3, as DNA: TGTGCCACCAGCAGAGATCGGGCAATGGGGGAAAAACTGTTTTTT. This translates into CATSRDRAMGEKLFF. Filled out from reference TRBV15 and TRBJ1-4, the complete variable domain reads DAMVIQNPRYQVTQFGKPVTLSCSQTLNHNVMYWYQQKSSQAPKLLFHYYDKDFNNEADTPDNFQSRRPNTSFCFLDIRSPGLGDTAMYLCATSRDRAMGEKLFFGSGTQLSVL.

As DNA, the CDR3 is TGTGCCAGCAGCTTAATGGGGGATATGGAAAAACTGTTTTTT. Translation gives CASSLMGDMEKLFF. The chain carries TRBV5-4 and TRBJ1-4; the D gene is possibly TRBD1 (5 bases). Germline lookup yields CDR1 SGHNT and CDR2 YYREEE (reference sequence). Trimming cost V 2 bases and J 8 bases, with 13 bases left between them. The CDR3 has 14 amino acids.

This clonotype was detected once. The rearrangement uses TRBV4-1 and TRBJ1-1; 12 bases fit TRBD1. Germline V gene data show CDR1 as MGHRA and CDR2 as YSYEKL. The junction had 21 bases not matched to a gene; V was cut back by 10 bases and J by 3 bases. The CDR3 length is 19 residues. This CDR3 reads CATRDITGQGAGVDTEAFF. CDR3 sequence (DNA): TGCGCCACCAGGGATATAACGGGACAGGGGGCGGGGGTTGACACTGAAGCTTTCTTT.